What follows describes a single TCR beta chain. What it binds is not known. The data are from a study of shared clonotypes between healthy human individuals. General study findings and limits: Investigators collected only blood, and repertoires in tissues likely differ.

The CDR3 consists of 14 residues. Trimming shortened V by 4 bases and J by 3 bases, and 13 bases separated the two germline ends. CDR1 is MDHEN and CDR2 is SYDVKM in the germline V gene. Produced via immunoSEQ multiplex PCR; TCRdb's table is partial and in-frame only. The data show over a million clones, with roughly 96% seen just once and about 1% held by the top ten. The TCR sequence derives from a man aged 25 to 45 in good health. Material for sequencing was naive CD4+ T cells sorted from blood. Sample subset: CD45RA+ positively selected. The V gene is TRBV28, the J gene TRBJ2-7; D gene unclear. CDR3 sequence: CASSSYRPLYEQYF. The CDR3 bases are TGTGCCAGCAGTTCTTATCGGCCCCTCTACGAGCAGTACTTC.